This T cell receptor beta chain was recorded in a study of OX40 agonist ivuxolimab in advanced cancers. Study details: Cancers in dose escalation were hepatocellular, melanoma, renal cell and head and neck. Three patients showed partial responses: one hepatocellular carcinoma and two cutaneous melanoma cases. The mean age was 60 years, ranging from about 20 to 79, with around four fifths of participants male. Study-wide findings and caveats: The work left the antigen specificity of expanded peripheral T cells undetermined.

TCRdb keeps only in-frame clones here, not all; method: immunoSEQ multiplex PCR. The table shows under 70,000 clones, with roughly 85% occurring only once. Of note for this clone: Its antigen is not known.

The germline CDR1 and CDR2 sequences are MNHNS and SASEGT. This CDR3 is built from 14 residues. Trimming removed 7 bases at V and 1 base at J, with 13 bases between. This sequence joins TRBV6-1 and TRBJ2-5, with D hard to call. The receptor was isolated from an adult with an advanced solid tumor such as melanoma, head and neck, liver or kidney cancer. Specimen: CD4+ or CD8+ T cells sorted from blood, collected in a trial of the OX40 agonist ivuxolimab. CDR3 region: CASMNMWSQETQYF. DNA of the CDR3: TGTGCCAGCATGAATATGTGGAGCCAAGAGACCCAGTACTTC.